This is a list of T cell receptor beta chains from one sample in a study of blood T cell repertoires in COVID-19. The table came from immunoSEQ multiplex PCR; TCRdb's copy has only in-frame clones and leaves some out. The data show fewer than 200,000 clones, approximately 84% seen once. Sequencing input: PBMCs or T cells enriched from blood (not recorded which). The receptors originated from a woman aged 35 to 49 with acute COVID-19. Each CDR3 is given without its conserved first and last residue.

J,V,CDR3
TRBJ2-1,TRBV30,AQGLSSYNEQF
TRBJ2-3,TRBV6-1,ASSDRFSTDTQY
TRBJ2-1,TRBV18,ASSLVGLAGPNEQF
TRBJ2-3,TRBV6-5,ASRPSGRALLTQY
TRBJ1-3,TRBV6-6,ASSSGTGIRNTIY
TRBJ2-5,TRBV5-1,ASSTRTSGQETQY
TRBJ2-1,TRBV5-1,ASSWSGYEQF
TRBJ2-1,TRBV11-2,ASSLEILNEQF
TRBJ2-1,TRBV15,ATSRGSLAGGKNEQF
TRBJ2-2,TRBV6-6,ASSPLYSGNTGELF
TRBJ1-5,TRBV18,ASSPGPDPLTINQPQH
TRBJ2-3,TRBV9,ASSVGERLWMDTQY
TRBJ1-6,TRBV11-3,ASSFSDRDNSPLH
TRBJ2-2,TRBV11-3,ASSSGLASGHTGELF
TRBJ1-1,TRBV5-4,ASSGTQGTNTEAF
TRBJ2-5,TRBV5-1,ASSSEGRMAETQY